This T cell receptor beta chain was observed in a study of blood T cell repertoires in COVID-19. Background on the study: T cells, B-cell-depleted T cells, or PBMCs supplied cDNA or gDNA.

In the original analysis: Estimates of nucleated cell counts were drawn from the amplification of reference gene primers. Libraries were prepared by immunoSEQ multiplex PCR; TCRdb keeps only in-frame clonotypes and omits some of them. V, J and clone size are taken as reported in that table, and D and trimming were inferred from the DNA itself. Among some 270,000 clones listed, roughly 89% were seen once. The CDR3 is 15 residues long. The germline CDR1 and CDR2 sequences are MNHEY and SVGEGT. V was pared by 2 bases and J by 5 bases, with 15 bases between. The source is a man aged 45-65 years with acute or convalescent COVID-19. The sequencing sample was made of peripheral blood. The chain links TRBV6-2 or TRBV6-3 to TRBJ1-2; D gene uncertain. The CDR3 DNA reads TGTGCCAGCAGTTACCACGCACCAGGAAAATATGGCTACACCTTC. Amino acids: CASSYHAPGKYGYTF.